The 29 T cell receptor beta chains listed next were all sequenced from one sample in a study of blood T cell repertoires in COVID-19. This table comes from immunoSEQ multiplex PCR, and its TCRdb copy is limited to in-frame clones, with some not included. The data contain roughly 50,000 clones, over 80% of them singletons. The sequencing input was peripheral blood. These receptors all come from a woman aged 55 to 70 with acute or convalescent COVID-19.

The V gene is TRBV19, the J gene TRBJ1-2; possibly TRBD1 for D (6 bases). Trimming left V 5 bases short and J 2 bases short, with 15 bases between. Germline CDR1 is LNHDA and CDR2 is SQIVND (reference sequence). This CDR3 region has 15 residues. CDR3 region: CASSPDRNSNYGYTF. The CDR3 coding sequence is TGTGCCAGTAGTCCGGACAGAAACTCAAACTATGGCTACACCTTC.

This chain uses TRBV27 with TRBJ1-5, with 9 bases lining up with TRBD1. Looked up from germline, CDR1 is MNHEY and CDR2 is SMNVEV (reference sequence). V shed 6 bases and J 9 bases; nucleotides not matched to a gene: 24. This CDR3 has 19 amino acids. CDR3 residues: CASRPTPGTGYFVGGPQHF. DNA for the CDR3: TGTGCCAGCAGACCAACCCCCGGGACAGGGTATTTCGTAGGTGGGCCCCAGCATTTT.

This clone occurred once. V usage is TRBV5-4 and J usage is TRBJ1-4; D might be TRBD1 (6 bases). Germline V gene sequence: CDR1 SGHNT, CDR2 YYREEE (reference sequence). The V gene lost 4 bases and the J gene lost 3 bases, with 13 bases spanning the gap. The CDR3 has 15 residues. The CDR3: CASSLRGAANEKLFF. The CDR3 DNA is TGTGCCAGCAGCCTCCGGGGGGCGGCTAATGAAAAACTGTTTTTT.

The V and J genes are TRBV30 and TRBJ1-1; 9 nucleotides match TRBD1. V trimming: 3 bases; J trimming: 4 bases; junction bases outside the gene matches: 3. The CDR3 sequence is 13 residues long. CDR1 and CDR2 (germline): GTSNPN, SVGIG (reference sequence). CDR3 coding DNA: TGTGCCTGGAGAGGACAGGGGCCCACTGAAGCTTTCTTT. Translation gives CAWRGQGPTEAFF. The whole variable domain, filled in from reference TRBV30 and TRBJ1-1, reads SQTIHQWPATLVQPVGSPLSLECTVEGTSNPNLYWYRQAAGRGLQLLFYSVGIGQISSEVPQNLSASRPQDRQFILSSKKLLLSDSGFYLCAWRGQGPTEAFFGQGTRLTVV.

V is TRBV18 and J is TRBJ1-2; TRBD1 matches at 9 bases. CDR3 length equals 14 residues. Germline-derived CDR1 and CDR2 are KGHSH and LQKENI. With 6 bases clipped from V and 6 bases from J, the junction kept 8 bases outside the gene matches. Here the CDR3 reads CASSPDRGIDGYTF. The CDR3 region has the DNA TGTGCCAGCTCCCCCGACAGGGGGATCGATGGCTACACCTTC. The complete variable domain, with remaining parts taken from reference TRBV18 and TRBJ1-2, reads NAGVMQNPRHLVRRRGQEARLRCSPMKGHSHVYWYRQLPEEGLKFMVYLQKENIIDESGMPKERFSAEFPKEGPSILRIQQVVRGDSAAYFCASSPDRGIDGYTFGSGTRLTVV.

The chain combines TRBV2 with TRBJ1-6; D is perhaps TRBD1 (5 bases). In germline, CDR1 is SNHLY, CDR2 FYNNEI. This CDR3 has 15 residues. With 8 bases removed from V and 0 bases from J, the gap between germline ends came to 11 bases. The CDR3 sequence is CASGRDFSYNSPLHF. The CDR3 coding sequence is TGTGCCAGCGGACGGGACTTCTCCTATAATTCACCCCTCCACTTT. The full variable domain, completed using reference TRBV2 and TRBJ1-6, is EPEVTQTPSHQVTQMGQEVILRCVPISNHLYFYWYRQILGQKVEFLVSFYNNEISEKSEIFDDQFSVERPDGSNFTLKIRSTKLEDSAMYFCASGRDFSYNSPLHFGNGTRLTVT.

The chain has TRBV5-6 and TRBJ1-2; 10 nucleotides line up with TRBD1. This CDR3 spans 15 amino acids. V trimming: 4 bases; J trimming: 2 bases; junction bases outside the gene matches: 5. CDR1 is SGHDT, CDR2 YYEEEE, per germline. The CDR3 coding sequence is TGTGCCAGCAGCCTACAGGGACAGGGGAACTATGGCTACACCTTC. Its translation is CASSLQGQGNYGYTF.

The CDR3 region has the DNA TGCAGTGCTATACGGACAGATGGCTACACCTTC. This translates into CSAIRTDGYTF. The J gene is TRBJ1-2, the V gene TRBV20-1, with a possible D match to TRBD1 (6 bases). The germline V and J ends were trimmed by 4 bases and 6 bases, with 9 bases remaining between them. CDR3 length equals 11 residues. Germline CDR1 DFQATT, CDR2 SNEGSKA (reference sequence).

DNA for the CDR3: TGTGCCAGCAGCCCCCGTGGGGGCCACTCCTACGAGCAGTACTTC. This codes for CASSPRGGHSYEQYF. The J gene is TRBJ2-7, the V gene TRBV7-6, with D tentatively TRBD1 (6 bases). The V and J ends lost 5 bases and 0 bases respectively, with 14 bases between them. The CDR3 contains 15 residues. CDR1 is SGHVS and CDR2 is FNYEAQ in the germline V gene.

The rearrangement joins TRBV6-6 to TRBJ2-5; D is undetermined. This CDR3 contains 14 residues. Germline loops: CDR1 MNHNY, CDR2 SVGAGI (reference sequence). V gave up 1 base and J gave up 2 bases, with 8 bases separating them. DNA of the CDR3: TGTGCCAGCAGTTACTTCGGCGGACAAGAGACCCAGTACTTC. Its translation: CASSYFGGQETQYF.

This clone was observed a few times. The chain recombines TRBV5-1 with TRBJ1-6; 7 positions match TRBD1. CDR3 length equals 15 residues. Germline loops: CDR1 SGHRS, CDR2 YFSETQ. J lost 6 bases, V lost 1 base, and 4 bases had no gene match. The CDR3 nucleotides are TGCGCCAGCAGCTTGTCCGGACAGGTTAATTCACCCCTCCACTTT. Protein product: CASSLSGQVNSPLHF.

The chain couples TRBV5-1 to TRBJ2-2, with 7 bases lining up with TRBD1. The germline V gene encodes CDR1 SGHRS and CDR2 YFSETQ. After removal of 0 bases from V and 4 bases from J, the junction contained 9 bases not matched to a gene. The CDR3 consists of 17 residues. CDR3 DNA: TGCGCCAGCAGCTTGGTAGGGACAGCAGGTCTCACCGGGGAGCTGTTTTTT. Protein sequence: CASSLVGTAGLTGELFF.

Within the sample, this clone is medium-sized. The chain links TRBV11-2 to TRBJ1-1; possibly TRBD1 for D (6 bases). Germline V gives CDR1 SGHAT, CDR2 FQNNGV. With 5 bases removed from V and 4 bases from J, the gap between germline ends came to 23 bases. The CDR3 totals 17 residues. The CDR3 nucleotides are TGTGCCAGCAGCGGCCTTCAGGGGTCCCGCCCCACCACTGAAGCTTTCTTT. Translation: CASSGLQGSRPTTEAFF.

This clone came up once. V gene TRBV3-1 (or the pseudogene TRBV3-2) combines with J gene TRBJ2-2; tentative D call: TRBD1 (5 bases). Germline V CDR1 and CDR2: LGHDT, YNNKEL (reference sequence). The ends were cut back, 2 bases at V and 3 bases at J, with 16 bases in the middle. This CDR3 contains 17 residues. The CDR3 sequence is CASSQQGRVPYTGELFF. The DNA for the CDR3 is TGTGCCAGCAGCCAACAGGGTCGGGTCCCTTACACCGGGGAGCTGTTTTTT.

The chain couples TRBV14 to TRBJ2-7; 7 bases map to TRBD1. The CDR3 runs 13 residues. CDR1 and CDR2 (germline): SGHDN, FVKESK. With V trimmed by 5 bases and J by 3 bases, 4 bases remained unmatched. Written as DNA, the CDR3 is TGTGCCAGCAGCAAGACAGGGTACTACGAGCAGTACTTC. Translation: CASSKTGYYEQYF.

The chain carries TRBV18 and TRBJ1-5; D is uncertain. The ends were cut back, 2 bases at V and 0 bases at J, with 5 bases in the middle. Germline CDR1 and CDR2: KGHSH and LQKENI. The CDR3 runs 14 residues. This CDR3 reads CASSPGLSNQPQHF. Here the CDR3 DNA reads TGTGCCAGCTCACCAGGACTTAGCAATCAGCCCCAGCATTTT.

DNA for the CDR3: TGTGCCAGCAGCTCCAACACTGGACTCAACTATGGCTACACCTTC. Translation gives CASSSNTGLNYGYTF. The J gene is TRBJ1-2, the V gene TRBV7-2; no clear D gene. Trimming left V 4 bases short and J 2 bases short, with 14 bases between. There are 15 residues in the CDR3. Germline CDR1 and CDR2: SGHTA and FQGNSA.

There are a few counts of this clone. CDR3 nucleotide sequence: TGTGCCAGCAGTTTACCCCTTACAGGGGATAATGAAAAACTGTTTTTT. This encodes CASSLPLTGDNEKLFF. V is TRBV28 and J is TRBJ1-4, with 7 bases matching TRBD1. This CDR3 has 16 residues. Germline loops: CDR1 MDHEN, CDR2 SYDVKM. With 2 bases clipped from V and 4 bases from J, the junction kept 7 bases outside the gene matches.

The V gene is TRBV27, the J gene TRBJ1-3, with TRBD1 matching over 8 bases. There are 15 residues in the CDR3. The V and J ends lost 6 bases and 7 bases, in that order; junction bases with no gene match: 11. In germline, CDR1 is MNHEY, CDR2 SMNVEV (reference sequence). CDR3 nucleotide sequence: TGTGCCAGCAGGGGGGGGACAGGTACAGGGAACACCATATATTTT. It is translated as CASRGGTGTGNTIYF.

The chain has TRBV7-3 and TRBJ2-5; 9 bases are shared with TRBD2. Germline V gene sequence: CDR1 SGHTA, CDR2 FQGTGA. The CDR3 sequence is 15 residues long. Trimming cost V 5 bases and J 3 bases; bases outside gene matches: 7. The CDR3 DNA is TGTGCCAGCAGCGCGAATAGCGGGGGAAAAGAGACCCAGTACTTC. Encoded protein: CASSANSGGKETQYF.

The chain links TRBV10-3 to TRBJ2-7; tentative D call: TRBD2 (7 bases). Trimming removed 2 bases from V and 13 bases from J, with 15 bases in between. CDR3 length: 12 residues. From germline, CDR1 is ENHRY and CDR2 SYGVKD. CDR3 protein: CAISERGEGEYF. The CDR3 coding sequence is TGTGCCATCAGTGAGAGGGGGGAGGGAGAATACTTC.

The V and J genes are TRBV27 and TRBJ2-7, with TRBD1 matching 11 bases. Germline V gene sequence: CDR1 MNHEY, CDR2 SMNVEV (reference sequence). The length of the CDR3 is 14 residues. V dropped 5 bases and J dropped 5; count of bases not matched to a gene: 5. CDR3 residues: CASSTGTGGNEQYF. The CDR3 region has the DNA TGTGCCAGCAGTACCGGGACAGGGGGAAACGAGCAGTACTTC.

The chain is built from TRBV2 and TRBJ2-3; TRBD2 agrees at 9 bases. The CDR3 totals 16 residues. Germline V gene lookup returns CDR1 SNHLY and CDR2 FYNNEI. V shed 2 bases and J 3 bases; nucleotides not matched to a gene: 6. CDR3 protein: CASSERASGRTDTQYF. Here the CDR3 DNA reads TGTGCCAGCAGTGAACGTGCGAGCGGGAGGACAGATACGCAGTATTTT.

This clone appeared once. The rearrangement joins TRBV7-8 to TRBJ2-4, with TRBD2 matching 8 bases. The CDR3 runs 16 residues. The V segment lost 4 bases and the J segment 3 bases; nucleotides outside the gene matches: 8. Germline loops: CDR1 SGHVS, CDR2 FQNEAQ. CDR3 DNA sequence: TGTGCCAGCAGCTCCTTCGGGAGGGCCGACAAAAACATTCAGTACTTC. It is translated as CASSSFGRADKNIQYF. Combining the CDR3 with reference TRBV7-8 and TRBJ2-4 gives the whole variable domain GAGVSQSPRYKVAKRGQDVALRCDPISGHVSLFWYQQALGQGPEFLTYFQNEAQLDKSGLPSDRFFAERPEGSVSTLKIQRTQQEDSAVYLCASSSFGRADKNIQYFGAGTRLSVL.

The chain joins TRBV7-6 to TRBJ2-3; D ambiguous. The CDR3 runs 13 residues. The V end lost 1 base, the J end lost 6 bases, and 8 bases lay between the germline ends. Germline CDR1 and CDR2: SGHVS and FNYEAQ. The CDR3 nucleotides are TGTGCCAGCAGCTTAGGGCCCGGGGATACGCAGTATTTT. Its translation: CASSLGPGDTQYF.

The chain recombines TRBV19 with TRBJ1-1; 8 nucleotides match TRBD1. This CDR3 region has 16 residues. V gave up 4 bases and J gave up 3 bases; unmatched junction bases: 10. The germline CDR1 and CDR2 sequences are LNHDA and SQIVND (reference sequence). CDR3 DNA sequence: TGTGCCAGTAGTAAAGGACAGGGATATCGGGACACTGAAGCTTTCTTT. This codes for CASSKGQGYRDTEAFF.

V usage is TRBV5-5 and J usage is TRBJ2-6; D possibly corresponds to TRBD1 (5 bases). CDR1 is SGHKS, CDR2 YYEKEE, per germline (reference sequence). V lost 3 bases to trimming and J lost 2 bases, with 9 bases between them. The CDR3 runs to 15 residues. The CDR3 nucleotides are TGTGCCAGCAGCTCCGTGGGGCCTGGGGCCAACGTCCTGACTTTC. Translating it yields CASSSVGPGANVLTF.

V is TRBV18 and J is TRBJ1-1; 9 bases are a match to TRBD1. The V segment lost 3 bases and the J segment 4 bases; nucleotides outside the gene matches: 0. CDR3 length: 13 amino acids. Germline CDR1 and CDR2: KGHSH and LQKENI. This CDR3 is CASSPTGGTEAFF. The CDR3 DNA follows: TGTGCCAGCTCACCGACAGGGGGCACTGAAGCTTTCTTT.

The chain couples TRBV10-3 to TRBJ2-6, with D perhaps TRBD1 (6 bases). Germline CDR1 and CDR2: ENHRY and SYGVKD. Between the trimmed V and J ends, which lost 5 bases and 2 bases, there was a span of 13 bases. CDR3 length: 16 amino acids. The CDR3: CAISQSKGAGANVLTF. CDR3 sequence (DNA): TGTGCCATCAGTCAAAGTAAGGGGGCTGGGGCCAACGTCCTGACTTTC.